This TCR beta chain was identified during a study of naive and memory T cell subsets. Cells stained for CD3, CD4, CD8, CD45RA and CD27 were sorted into four subsets. This clonotype was seen a handful of times. An equimolar mix of two oligonucleotides served as the beta constant-region primer for TRBC1 and TRBC2. Ligated cDNA was amplified by four rounds of PCR with nested alpha and beta constant-region primers and SP2. TCRdb fed the UMI-ligation and nested PCR reads into MiXCR, producing one record per CDR3 protein. This table has around 110,000 distinct CDR3 sequences, 35% to 40% appearing once. The V gene's germline CDR1 is DFQATT and CDR2 SNEGSKA (reference sequence). The CDR3 is made up of 19 amino acids. J was trimmed by 0 bases and V by 0 bases; bases with no gene match: 11.

The material sequenced was central memory CD4+ T cells from blood. This chain links TRBV20-1 with TRBJ1-6, with 7 bases lining up with TRBD1. This TCR was sampled from a human donor in good health. The CDR3 region has the DNA TGCAGTGCTAGAGATCCGGGCGACAGGGCTAGCTCCTATAATTCACCCCTCCACTTT. Translating gives CSARDPGDRASSYNSPLHF.